This T cell receptor (beta chain) was identified during a study of early T cells in non-severe SARS-CoV-2 infection (dated by TCRdb to 2020 to 2023). At the level of the whole study: TCR sequencing used bulk RNA from unsorted whole blood, so alpha and beta chains could not be paired. General conclusions and limits of the study: Matching against VDJdb was skewed toward anti-spike CD8 responses, likely underestimated virus-specific expansions, and missed private and CD4 specificities.

Set within a cohort of healthcare workers in London, UK, this nested case-control study involved weekly PCR testing of nasopharyngeal swabs along with blood sampling. Between 23 and 31 March 2020, the week of the UK lockdown, healthcare workers were enrolled and then followed up weekly for as long as 16 weeks. Library preparation was by 5' RACE. This sample was sequenced with a NextSeq 500. To correct for sequencing error and PCR bias, the TCR library protocol tagged individual cDNA molecules with unique molecular identifiers. TCR alpha and beta chains were both sequenced, and the abundances of alpha and beta sequences in each sample were closely correlated with each other. Per the original workflow: Decombinator V4 was used to annotate TCR sequences for V gene, J gene and CDR3. TCRs were defined as expanded if a significant change between any two time points was detected under a Poisson model with p below 0.0001. TCR abundances were normalised to the total number of TCRs sequenced per sample and expressed as counts per million. TRAV1-2 paired with TRAJ12, TRAJ20 or TRAJ33 defined MAIT TCRs, while TRAV10 paired with TRAJ18 defined iNKT TCRs. VDJdb, accessed 1 November 2021, was searched for CMV, EBV and SARS-CoV-2 annotated TCRs, excluding TCRs annotated for multiple antigens. TCRdb reprocessed the public reads (quality trimming at Q25 with fastp, clone calling with MiXCR) and kept in-frame beta chains. Every CDR3 protein is listed once, alongside the most common genes and DNA of its rows. The V and J calls follow TCRdb's processing rather than the paper's. This sample gives about 33,000 distinct CDR3 sequences in total; 4.7% of them show up just once. Approximately 7.5% of the sample belongs to the ten largest clones.

This clonotype was picked up a small number of times. Its specific antigen is unknown. It has no much larger one-base neighbor in the sample; base qualities were not kept. CDR1 and CDR2, per the germline V gene (reference sequence), are LGHDT and YNNKEL. V is cut by 0 bases and J by 1 base, and the space between the germline ends is 15 bases. The CDR3 sequence holds 17 residues, the cysteine and phenylalanine included. The CDR3 DNA has 51 bases and is translated from base 1. The sequencing sample was made of whole blood. The receptor comes from an adult who was a healthcare worker with PCR-confirmed SARS-CoV-2 infection or an uninfected control (not recorded which). The sequence links TRBV3-1 to TRBJ2-5; the D gene lacks a confident call. For the CDR3, the sequence is CASSQEKKLPIQETQYF. The bases read TGTGCCAGCAGCCAAGAAAAGAAACTACCGATCCAAGAGACCCAGTACTTC.